Reported below is one T cell receptor (beta chain). Measured with immunoSEQ multiplex PCR; TCRdb has only the in-frame clones, and not every one. There are about 98,000 clones in the sample; roughly 82% occur only once, and roughly 2% lies in the top ten. From germline, CDR1 is MDHEN and CDR2 SYDVKM. The CDR3 length is 15 residues. Trimming stripped 5 bases from V and 5 bases from J, with 15 bases between. The sample originates from a study of control samples from healthy donors and cancer patients. The genes are TRBV28 and TRBJ1-4; D is uncertain. The TCR originated in a man in his 60s in good health. Sequences were obtained from blood. CDR3 bases: TGTGCCAGCAGTATCCCCGGGAGGTTGAATGAAAAACTGTTTTTT. It codes for CASSIPGRLNEKLFF.